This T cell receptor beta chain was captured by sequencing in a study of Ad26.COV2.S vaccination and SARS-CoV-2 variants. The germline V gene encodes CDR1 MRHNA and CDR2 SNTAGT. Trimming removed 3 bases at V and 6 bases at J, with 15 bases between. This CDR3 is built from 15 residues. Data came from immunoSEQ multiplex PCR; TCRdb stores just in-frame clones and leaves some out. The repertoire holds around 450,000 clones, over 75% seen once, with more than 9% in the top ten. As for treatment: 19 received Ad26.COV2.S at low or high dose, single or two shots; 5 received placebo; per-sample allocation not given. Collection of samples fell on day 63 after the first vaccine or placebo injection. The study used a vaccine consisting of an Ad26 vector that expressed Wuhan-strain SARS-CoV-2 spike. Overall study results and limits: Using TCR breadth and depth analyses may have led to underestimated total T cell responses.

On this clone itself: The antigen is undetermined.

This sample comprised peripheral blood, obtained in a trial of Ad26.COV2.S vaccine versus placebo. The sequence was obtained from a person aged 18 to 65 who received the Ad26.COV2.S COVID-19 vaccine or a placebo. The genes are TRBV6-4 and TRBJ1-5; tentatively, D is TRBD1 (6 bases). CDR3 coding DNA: TGTGCCAGCAGTGAGGACGGGGGCGCAGGTCAGCCCCAGCATTTT. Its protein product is CASSEDGGAGQPQHF.